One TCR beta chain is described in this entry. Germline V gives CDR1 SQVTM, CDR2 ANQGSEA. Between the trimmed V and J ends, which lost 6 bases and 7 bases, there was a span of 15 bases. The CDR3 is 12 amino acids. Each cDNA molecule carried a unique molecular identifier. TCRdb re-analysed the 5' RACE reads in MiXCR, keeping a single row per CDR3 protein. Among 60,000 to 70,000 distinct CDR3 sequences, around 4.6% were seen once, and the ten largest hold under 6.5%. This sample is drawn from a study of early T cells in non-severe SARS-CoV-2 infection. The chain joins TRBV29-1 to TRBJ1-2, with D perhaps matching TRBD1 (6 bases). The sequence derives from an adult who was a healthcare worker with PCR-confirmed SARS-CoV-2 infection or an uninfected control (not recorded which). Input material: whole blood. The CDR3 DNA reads TGCAGCGTGACAGGTTCCTTTTCTGGCTACACCTTC. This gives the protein CSVTGSFSGYTF.